This TCR beta chain comes out of a study of T cells in Graves' hyperthyroidism and ophthalmopathy. Study-level information: Peripheral blood was secured at the point of initial diagnosis, before any treatment.

Trimming removed 2 bases from V and 2 bases from J, with 16 bases in between. Germline V CDR1 and CDR2: MNHNS, SASEGT. The CDR3 is 17 amino acids. Comment on this clonotype: The antigen remains undetermined.

Study results and limitations: Separation of ophthalmopathy from stable hyperthyroidism was achieved by a 13 V-J model. Most thyroid-expanded clonotypes above 0.001 were also found in blood.

What was amplified from RNA transcripts were TCR beta CDR3 regions. An initial round of RT-PCR targeting the TCR CDR3 relied on the HTBI primer set. TCRdb re-called the multiplex PCR reads with MiXCR, one entry per CDR3 protein. The table lists about 570,000 distinct CDR3 sequences, 14% of them singletons. V is TRBV6-1 and J is TRBJ2-4; possible D gene TRBD2, 6 bases. This TCR was recovered from a middle-aged woman with Graves' hyperthyroidism. Sequenced material: blood. The CDR3 DNA is TGTGCCAGCAGTGAACGACTAGTGTCGGGGTCCAAAAACATTCAGTACTTC. It is translated as CASSERLVSGSKNIQYF.